This TCR beta chain was retrieved from a study of human T cells and chemical hapten exposure. This clonotype was detected a few times. CDR3 length: 17 amino acids. The V segment lost 5 bases and the J segment 3 bases; nucleotides outside the gene matches: 11. Germline V gene lookup returns CDR1 DFQATT and CDR2 SNEGSKA (reference sequence). TCRdb processed the RACE reads anew with MiXCR; each CDR3 protein has one entry. Of around 190,000 distinct CDR3 sequences in the sample, about a fifth were seen once. Noted time point: patch test 1, 2 weeks after DPC sensitization. The treatment was: therapeutic diphenylcyclopropenone sensitization with weekly scalp DPC.

The sequencing here drew on whole blood, taken in connection with sensitization to the hapten diphenylcyclopropenone (DPC). The TCR originated in a woman aged 45-59 years with alopecia areata. Some clones in this sample may be carry-over from other donors' samples. V usage is TRBV20-1 and J usage is TRBJ2-5, with TRBD2 matching 14 bases. This CDR3 is CSAGRLAGGGTEETQYF. In DNA form, the CDR3 reads TGCAGTGCTGGCCGACTAGCGGGGGGGGGAACAGAAGAGACCCAGTACTTC.